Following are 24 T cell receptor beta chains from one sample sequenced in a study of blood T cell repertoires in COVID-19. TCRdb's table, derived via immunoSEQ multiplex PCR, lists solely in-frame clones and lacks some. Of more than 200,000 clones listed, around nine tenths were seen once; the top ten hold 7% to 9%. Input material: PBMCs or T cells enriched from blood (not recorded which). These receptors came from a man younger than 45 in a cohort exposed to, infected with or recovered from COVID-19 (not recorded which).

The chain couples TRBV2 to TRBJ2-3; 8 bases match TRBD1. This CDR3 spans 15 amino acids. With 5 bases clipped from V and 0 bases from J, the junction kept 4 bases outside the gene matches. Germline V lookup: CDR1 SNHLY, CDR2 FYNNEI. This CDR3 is CASSNDRGSTDTQYF. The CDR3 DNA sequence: TGTGCCAGCAGTAATGACAGGGGTAGCACAGATACGCAGTATTTT.

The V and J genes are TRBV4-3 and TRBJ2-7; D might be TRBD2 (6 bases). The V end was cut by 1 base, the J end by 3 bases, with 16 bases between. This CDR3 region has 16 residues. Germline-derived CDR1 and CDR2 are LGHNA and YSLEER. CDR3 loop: CASSQGTGTLLYEQYF. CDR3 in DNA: TGCGCCAGCAGCCAAGGAACCGGGACTCTTCTCTACGAGCAGTACTTC.

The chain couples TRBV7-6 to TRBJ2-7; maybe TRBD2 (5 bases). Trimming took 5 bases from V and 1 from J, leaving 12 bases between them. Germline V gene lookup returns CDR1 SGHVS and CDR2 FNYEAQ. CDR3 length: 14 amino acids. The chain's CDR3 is CASSPWERSYEQYF. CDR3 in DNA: TGTGCCAGCAGCCCATGGGAGCGTTCCTACGAGCAGTACTTC. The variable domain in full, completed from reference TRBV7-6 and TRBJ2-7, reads GAGVSQSPRYKVTKRGQDVALRCDPISGHVSLYWYRQALGQGPEFLTYFNYEAQQDKSGLPNDRFSAERPEGSISTLTIQRTEQRDSAMYRCASSPWERSYEQYFGPGTRLTVT.

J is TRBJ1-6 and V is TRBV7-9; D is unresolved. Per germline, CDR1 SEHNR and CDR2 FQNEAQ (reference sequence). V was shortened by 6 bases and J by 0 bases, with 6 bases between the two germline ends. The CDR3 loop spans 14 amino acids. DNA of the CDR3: TGTGCCAGCAGTGTGAGCTCCTATAATTCACCCCTCCACTTT. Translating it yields CASSVSSYNSPLHF. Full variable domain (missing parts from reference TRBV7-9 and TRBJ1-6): DTGVSQNPRHKITKRGQNVTFRCDPISEHNRLYWYRQTLGQGPEFLTYFQNEAQLEKSRLLSDRFSAERPKGSFSTLEIQRTEQGDSAMYLCASSVSSYNSPLHFGNGTRLTVT.

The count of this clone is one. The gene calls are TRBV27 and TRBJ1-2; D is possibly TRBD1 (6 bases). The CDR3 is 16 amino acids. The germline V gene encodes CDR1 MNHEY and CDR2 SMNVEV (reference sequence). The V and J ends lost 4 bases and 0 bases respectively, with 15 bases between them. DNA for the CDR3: TGTGCCAGCAGTTGGTCTCGACAGGCCTCTAACTATGGCTACACCTTC. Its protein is CASSWSRQASNYGYTF.

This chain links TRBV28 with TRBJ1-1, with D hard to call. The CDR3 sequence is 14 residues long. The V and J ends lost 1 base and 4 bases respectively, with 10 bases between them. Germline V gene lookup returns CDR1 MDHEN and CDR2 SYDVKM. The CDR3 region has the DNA TGTGCCAGCAGTTTATCCGGGGAGGGCACTGAAGCTTTCTTT. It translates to CASSLSGEGTEAFF.

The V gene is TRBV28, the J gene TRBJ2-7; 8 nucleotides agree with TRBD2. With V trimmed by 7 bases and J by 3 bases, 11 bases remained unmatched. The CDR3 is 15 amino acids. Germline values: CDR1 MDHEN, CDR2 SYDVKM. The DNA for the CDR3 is TGTGCCAGCAATCCCCCGGGAGGGGCAAACTACGAGCAGTACTTC. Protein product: CASNPPGGANYEQYF. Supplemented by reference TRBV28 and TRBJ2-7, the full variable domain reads DVKVTQSSRYLVKRTGEKVFLECVQDMDHENMFWYRQDPGLGLRLIYFSYDVKMKEKGDIPEGYSVSREKKERFSLILESASTNQTSMYLCASNPPGGANYEQYFGPGTRLTVT.

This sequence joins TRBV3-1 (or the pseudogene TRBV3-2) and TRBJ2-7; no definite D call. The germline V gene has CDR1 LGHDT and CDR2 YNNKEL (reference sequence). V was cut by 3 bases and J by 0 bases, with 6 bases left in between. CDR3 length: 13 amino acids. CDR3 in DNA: TGTGCCAGCAGCCAGATTAGCTCCTACGAGCAGTACTTC. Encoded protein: CASSQISSYEQYF.

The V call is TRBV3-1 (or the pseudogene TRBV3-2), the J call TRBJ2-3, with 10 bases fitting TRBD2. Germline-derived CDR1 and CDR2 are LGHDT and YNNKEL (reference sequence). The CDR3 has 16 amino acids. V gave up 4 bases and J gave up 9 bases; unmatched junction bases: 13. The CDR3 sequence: CASSPGLAATRGTQYF. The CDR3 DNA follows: TGTGCCAGCAGCCCCGGACTAGCGGCAACCCGGGGGACGCAGTATTTT.

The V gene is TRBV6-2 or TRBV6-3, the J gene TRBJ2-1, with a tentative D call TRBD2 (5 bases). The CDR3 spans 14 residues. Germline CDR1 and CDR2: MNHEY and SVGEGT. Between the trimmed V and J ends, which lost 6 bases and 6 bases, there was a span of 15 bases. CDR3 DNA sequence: TGTGCCAGCAGCCGAGGACTCCCCTCCAATGAGCAGTTCTTC. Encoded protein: CASSRGLPSNEQFF.

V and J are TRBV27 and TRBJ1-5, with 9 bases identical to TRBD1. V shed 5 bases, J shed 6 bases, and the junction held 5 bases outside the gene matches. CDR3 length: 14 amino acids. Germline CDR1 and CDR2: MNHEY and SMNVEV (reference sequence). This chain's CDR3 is CASSLGTGFQPQHF. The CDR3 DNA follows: TGTGCCAGCAGTCTCGGGACAGGGTTTCAGCCCCAGCATTTT.

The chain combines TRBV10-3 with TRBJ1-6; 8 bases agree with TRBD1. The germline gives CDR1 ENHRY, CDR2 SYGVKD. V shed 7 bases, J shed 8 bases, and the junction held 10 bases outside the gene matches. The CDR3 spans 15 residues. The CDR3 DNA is TGTGCCATCAAAGATACAGGGGGAAAGTATTCACCCCTCCACTTT. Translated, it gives CAIKDTGGKYSPLHF.

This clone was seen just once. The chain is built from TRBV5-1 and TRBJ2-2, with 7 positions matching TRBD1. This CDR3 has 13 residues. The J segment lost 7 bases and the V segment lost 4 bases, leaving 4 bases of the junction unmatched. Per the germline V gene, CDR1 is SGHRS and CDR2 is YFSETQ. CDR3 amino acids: CASSGDRSGELFF. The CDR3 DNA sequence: TGCGCCAGCAGCGGGGACAGAAGCGGGGAGCTGTTTTTT.

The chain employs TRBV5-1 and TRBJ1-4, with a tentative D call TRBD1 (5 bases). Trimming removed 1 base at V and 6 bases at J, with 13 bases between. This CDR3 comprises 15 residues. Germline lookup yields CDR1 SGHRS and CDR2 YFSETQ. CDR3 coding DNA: TGCGCCAGCAGCTTGAGCCCAGGGAACGATGAAAAACTGTTTTTT. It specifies CASSLSPGNDEKLFF.

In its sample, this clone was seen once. The CDR3 here is CASSLRQGAAGELFF. DNA of the CDR3: TGCGCCAGCAGCCTCCGACAGGGGGCGGCCGGGGAGCTGTTTTTT. V usage is TRBV5-1 and J usage is TRBJ2-2; TRBD1 agrees at 10 bases. The CDR3 totals 15 residues. Per germline, CDR1 SGHRS and CDR2 YFSETQ. The ends lost 4 bases at V and 6 bases at J; junction bases unmatched: 6.

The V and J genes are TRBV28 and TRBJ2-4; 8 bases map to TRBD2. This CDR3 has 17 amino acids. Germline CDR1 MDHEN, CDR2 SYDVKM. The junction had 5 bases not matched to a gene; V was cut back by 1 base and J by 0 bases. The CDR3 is CASSLSGGAVAKNIQYF. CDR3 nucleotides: TGTGCCAGCAGTTTATCCGGGGGGGCAGTAGCCAAAAACATTCAGTACTTC.

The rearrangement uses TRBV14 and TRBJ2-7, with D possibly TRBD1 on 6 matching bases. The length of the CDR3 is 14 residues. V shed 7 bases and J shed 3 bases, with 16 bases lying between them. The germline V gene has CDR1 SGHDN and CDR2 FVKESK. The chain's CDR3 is CASILPRGYYEQYF. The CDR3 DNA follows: TGTGCCAGCATCCTTCCCAGGGGCTACTACGAGCAGTACTTC. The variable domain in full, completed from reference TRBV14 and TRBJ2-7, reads EAGVTQFPSHSVIEKGQTVTLRCDPISGHDNLYWYRRVMGKEIKFLLHFVKESKQDESGMPNNRFLAERTGGTYSTLKVQPAELEDSGVYFCASILPRGYYEQYFGPGTRLTVT.

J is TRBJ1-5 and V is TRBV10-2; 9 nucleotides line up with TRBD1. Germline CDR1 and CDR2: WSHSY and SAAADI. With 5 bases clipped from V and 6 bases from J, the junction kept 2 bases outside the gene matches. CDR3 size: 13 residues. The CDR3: CASSRQGVQPQHF. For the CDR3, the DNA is TGCGCCAGCAGTAGACAGGGGGTTCAGCCCCAGCATTTT.

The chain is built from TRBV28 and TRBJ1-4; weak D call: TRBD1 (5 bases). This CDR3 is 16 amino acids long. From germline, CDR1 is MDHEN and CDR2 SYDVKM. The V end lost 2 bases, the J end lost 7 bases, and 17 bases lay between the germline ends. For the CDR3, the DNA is TGTGCCAGCAGTTTACCGGGGGACGGGGTTGGTGAAAAACTGTTTTTT. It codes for CASSLPGDGVGEKLFF.

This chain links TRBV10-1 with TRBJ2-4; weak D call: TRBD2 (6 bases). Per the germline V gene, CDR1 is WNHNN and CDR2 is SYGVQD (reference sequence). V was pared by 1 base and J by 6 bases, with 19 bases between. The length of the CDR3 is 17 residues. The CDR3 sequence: CASSEWGLAEPRNIQYF. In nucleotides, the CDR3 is TGCGCCAGCAGTGAGTGGGGCTTAGCGGAGCCGAGAAACATTCAGTACTTC.

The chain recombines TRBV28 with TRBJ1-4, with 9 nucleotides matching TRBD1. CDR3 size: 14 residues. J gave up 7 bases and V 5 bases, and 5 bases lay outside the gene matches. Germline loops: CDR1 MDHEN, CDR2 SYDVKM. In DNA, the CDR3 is TGTGCCAGCAGTCTTGACAGGGGGGTTGAAAAACTGTTTTTT. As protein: CASSLDRGVEKLFF.

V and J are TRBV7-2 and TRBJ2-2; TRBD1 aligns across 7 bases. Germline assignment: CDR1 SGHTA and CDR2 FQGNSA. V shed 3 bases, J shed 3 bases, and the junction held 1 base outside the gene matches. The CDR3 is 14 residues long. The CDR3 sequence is CASSLDRHTGELFF. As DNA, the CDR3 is TGTGCCAGCAGCTTGGACAGGCACACCGGGGAGCTGTTTTTT.

Here the CDR3 DNA reads TGTGCCAGCAGGGGGGGTCGGACAGGGGAAGGGTCTGAAGCTTTCTTT. Amino acids: CASRGGRTGEGSEAFF. The chain is built from TRBV28 and TRBJ1-1; TRBD1 aligns across 9 bases. CDR3 length: 16 amino acids. Germline V CDR1 and CDR2: MDHEN, SYDVKM. V trimming: 6 bases; J trimming: 6 bases; junction bases outside the gene matches: 14.

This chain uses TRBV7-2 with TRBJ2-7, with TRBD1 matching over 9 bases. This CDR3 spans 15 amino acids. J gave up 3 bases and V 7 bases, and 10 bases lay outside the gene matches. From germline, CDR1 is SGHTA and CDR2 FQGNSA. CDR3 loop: CASTPGQGRFYEQYF. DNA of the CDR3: TGTGCCAGCACCCCGGGACAGGGACGTTTCTACGAGCAGTACTTC.